This T cell receptor (beta chain) was documented in a study of cytomegalovirus exposure and HLA in healthy donors. Findings and limits, study-wide: Beyond CMV serostatus, there was no information to go on about immune exposure.

This clone was observed a handful of times. Its antigen is undetermined. Relative to the germline gene, one junction end is altered; a read error may explain this. This CDR3 has 16 amino acids. The germline gives CDR1 SGHNT, CDR2 YYREEE (reference sequence). The PCR made use of 60 Vbeta and 13 Jbeta primers. In the authors' methods: As a later analysis found, there were 70 million to 80 million unique TCR beta chains, of which around 10 million were shared. Sequenced by immunoSEQ multiplex PCR; TCRdb stores in-frame clones only, minus some. V and J calls plus clone size are reproduced from that table; the DNA served to infer D and trimming. The sample carries 210,000 or so clones, roughly four fifths recorded once.

This receptor was taken from a woman between 40 and 55 years old in good health and CMV-seronegative. Sequencing used PBMCs. This chain links TRBV5-4 with TRBJ1-1, with TRBD1 matching 9 bases. In nucleotides, the CDR3 is TGTGCAAGCAAGGGACAGGGCATGAATGTGAACACTGAAGCTTTCTTT. It translates to CASKGQGMNVNTEAFF. Full variable domain (outside the CDR3, taken from reference TRBV5-4 and TRBJ1-1): ETGVTQSPTHLIKTRGQQVTLRCSSQSGHNTVSWYQQALGQGPQFIFQYYREEENGRGNFPPRFSGLQFPNYSSELNVNALELDDSALYLCASKGQGMNVNTEAFFGQGTRLTVV.